This TCR beta chain was profiled in a study of blood T cell repertoires in COVID-19. Study-wide context: Researchers got acute and convalescent COVID-19 samples from the United States, Italy and Spain. Sources were T cells, B-cell-depleted T cells, or PBMCs; the material itself was cDNA or gDNA.

Per the germline V gene, CDR1 is KGHSH and CDR2 is LQKENI. The CDR3 totals 16 residues. Trimming left V 3 bases short and J 3 bases short, with 18 bases between. As processed by the authors: The authors estimated nucleated cell counts from reference gene primer amplification. Some clones are missing from TCRdb's copy, which holds only in-frame ones; the method was immunoSEQ multiplex PCR. That table furnishes V, J and clone size, whereas the DNA furnished D and trimming. This sample has more than 150,000 clones; around 90% occur once, and the top ten carry approximately 3%. This TCR derives from a man in his sixties with acute or convalescent COVID-19. The sequenced sample was peripheral blood. This chain connects TRBV18 to TRBJ2-7; no clear D. The CDR3 DNA follows: TGTGCCAGCTCACCCATCCCATCCACAGCCAGCTACGAGCAGTACTTC. Translating it yields CASSPIPSTASYEQYF.